Detailed here is one T cell receptor (beta chain). With 60 Vbeta and 13 Jbeta primers, the PCR was carried out. Generated by immunoSEQ multiplex PCR, the TCRdb table keeps only in-frame clones and is missing some. The sample shows fewer than 200,000 clones, around 80% of them seen only once. Germline CDR1 is SGHTA and CDR2 is FQGNSA. The CDR3 spans 13 residues. V dropped 5 bases and J dropped 5 bases, with 12 bases sitting between them. This record belongs to a study of cytomegalovirus exposure and HLA in healthy donors. This receptor was identified in a woman aged 40 to 49 in good health and CMV-seronegative. J is TRBJ2-5 and V is TRBV7-2; TRBD2 might be the D (6 bases). Sequenced sample: PBMCs. CDR3 DNA: TGTGCCAGCAGCGGGGGGAGTAGGGAGACCCAGTACTTC. Translating it yields CASSGGSRETQYF.